These 4 T cell receptor beta chains came from one sample sequenced in a study of shared clonotypes between healthy human individuals. Data came from immunoSEQ multiplex PCR; TCRdb stores just in-frame clones and leaves some out. Of fewer than 3 million clones in the sample, about nine tenths are singletons; the top ten hold 0.37%. Sequences were obtained from naive CD4+ T cells from PBMCs. Described subset: CD45RA+ positively selected. The source of these receptors is a man younger than 30 in good health. Some clones in this sample may be carry-over from other donors' samples.

The CDR3 DNA is TGTGCCAGCAACAAAGGCTCACTAGTCTCCTACAATGAGCAGTTCTTC. Translating it yields CASNKGSLVSYNEQFF. This rearrangement joins TRBV5-4 to TRBJ2-1; possible D gene TRBD2, 5 bases. V was cut by 6 bases and J by 0 bases, with 16 bases left in between. The CDR3 is 16 amino acids. Germline V gives CDR1 SGHNT, CDR2 YYREEE (reference sequence). The full variable domain, with the rest looked up from reference TRBV5-4 and TRBJ2-1, is ETGVTQSPTHLIKTRGQQVTLRCSSQSGHNTVSWYQQALGQGPQFIFQYYREEENGRGNFPPRFSGLQFPNYSSELNVNALELDDSALYLCASNKGSLVSYNEQFFGPGTRLTVL.

V usage is TRBV19 and J usage is TRBJ1-1; no clear D. Looked up from germline, CDR1 is LNHDA and CDR2 is SQIVND (reference sequence). The CDR3 sequence is 14 residues long. With 5 bases removed from V and 3 bases from J, the gap between germline ends came to 13 bases. CDR3 protein: CASSGSVQDTEAFF. DNA of the CDR3: TGTGCCAGTAGTGGCAGCGTCCAGGACACTGAAGCTTTCTTT.

The chain recombines TRBV2 with TRBJ2-3; 8 bases line up with TRBD1. Germline CDR1 is SNHLY and CDR2 is FYNNEI. The CDR3 extends over 13 amino acids. V gave up 9 bases and J gave up 6 bases; unmatched junction bases: 8. CDR3 residues: CASHRGFGDTQYF. In nucleotides, the CDR3 is TGTGCCAGTCACAGGGGGTTCGGGGATACGCAGTATTTT.

The gene calls are TRBV19 and TRBJ2-7, with 12 bases that match TRBD2. Germline V CDR1 and CDR2: LNHDA, SQIVND (reference sequence). The CDR3 covers 16 residues. With 1 base clipped from V and 5 bases from J, the junction kept 6 bases outside the gene matches. CDR3 sequence (DNA): TGTGCCAGTAGTATAGGACGACTAGCGGGAGTCGACGAGCAGTACTTC. Translation: CASSIGRLAGVDEQYF.